What follows is one T cell receptor beta chain and its context. The antigen is unknown. With 9 bases removed from V and 0 bases from J, the gap between germline ends came to 15 bases. This CDR3 spans 14 amino acids. CDR1 and CDR2 (germline): LNHDA, SQIVND (reference sequence). Produced via immunoSEQ multiplex PCR; TCRdb's table is partial and in-frame only. Among 60,000 to 95,000 clones, roughly 85% were seen once, and the ten largest hold 0.65% to 0.8%. These data are taken from a study of OX40 agonist ivuxolimab in advanced cancers. About the research overall: The treatment was a fully human IgG2 OX40 agonist, ivuxolimab. Melanoma, hepatocellular carcinoma, head and neck or renal cell cancer occurred in dose-escalation patients. Prior therapy, whether anti-PD-1, anti-PD-L1 or anti-CTLA-4, was allowed, and less than 45% had some.

Study-wide findings and caveats: At 0.1 to 3.0 mg/kg, clonal expansion of CD4+ and CD8+ blood T cells had occurred by week 6.

The chain links TRBV19 to TRBJ2-7, with no clear D. The specimen was CD4+ or CD8+ T cells sorted from blood, collected in a trial of the OX40 agonist ivuxolimab. This receptor was identified in an adult with an advanced solid tumor such as melanoma, head and neck, liver or kidney cancer. The CDR3 coding sequence is TGTGCCAGCCGAGCCACCCATAGCTCCTACGAGCAGTACTTC. This sequence encodes CASRATHSSYEQYF.